The 22 T cell receptor beta chains given below trace back to one sample, sequenced in a study of identical twins. MiXCR was run by TCRdb on the 5' RACE reads, yielding one entry per CDR3 protein. This table holds just under 650,000 distinct CDR3 sequences, around 7.5% found once. The sample was also reused in another study, on yellow fever vaccine responses in identical twins.

Material for sequencing was PBMCs. These receptors all stem from a woman under 30 in good health.

The sample holds a few counts of this clonotype. V usage is TRBV7-9 and J usage is TRBJ2-7, with 8 bases matching TRBD2. The CDR3 totals 15 residues. CDR1 and CDR2 from the germline V gene are SEHNR and FQNEAQ (reference sequence). The V gene end was trimmed by 1 base and the J gene end by 7 bases; junction bases not matched to a gene: 9. Here the CDR3 reads CASSLVLAEAGEQYF. The CDR3 nucleotides are TGTGCCAGCAGCTTAGTACTAGCGGAGGCCGGGGAGCAGTACTTC.

This clonotype came up many times. The CDR3 DNA sequence: TGTGCCAGCACCATGCCGAGGGGGGTGAACACCGGGGAGCTGTTTTTT. Its translation: CASTMPRGVNTGELFF. The chain combines TRBV7-9 with TRBJ2-2; D could derive from TRBD1 or TRBD2 (6 bases each). The length of the CDR3 is 16 residues. Trimming took 7 bases from V and 1 from J, leaving 16 bases between them. CDR1 is SEHNR, CDR2 FQNEAQ, per germline (reference sequence).

The chain joins TRBV7-9 to TRBJ2-5; 7 bases align to TRBD1. Trimming removed 5 bases from V and 8 bases from J; junction bases left unmatched: 14. The CDR3 sequence is 15 residues long. Per the germline V gene, CDR1 is SEHNR and CDR2 is FQNEAQ (reference sequence). The CDR3 DNA reads as TGTGCCAGCAGCGACGGGACAGCTACTCAAGGAACCCAGTACTTC. Encoded protein: CASSDGTATQGTQYF. The full variable domain, with the rest looked up from reference TRBV7-9 and TRBJ2-5, is DTGVSQNPRHKITKRGQNVTFRCDPISEHNRLYWYRQTLGQGPEFLTYFQNEAQLEKSRLLSDRFSAERPKGSFSTLEIQRTEQGDSAMYLCASSDGTATQGTQYFGPGTRLLVL.

This clonotype was seen ten or more times. The chain combines TRBV5-1 with TRBJ2-1, with 9 bases that match TRBD2. With V trimmed by 3 bases and J by 6 bases, 10 bases remained unmatched. This CDR3 comprises 16 residues. Germline assignment: CDR1 SGHRS and CDR2 YFSETQ. The CDR3 sequence is CASSSQITAGGNEQFF. The CDR3 DNA reads TGCGCCAGCAGCTCCCAGATCACAGCGGGAGGCAATGAGCAGTTCTTC.

This rearrangement joins TRBV7-3 to TRBJ2-3, with D uncertain. Trimming pared 5 bases from V and 2 bases from J, leaving 17 bases between. The germline V gene encodes CDR1 SGHTA and CDR2 FQGTGA. The CDR3 consists of 16 residues. CDR3 DNA sequence: TGTGCCAGCAGCCCCACCCCCCCTAGGGACACAGATACGCAGTATTTT. Translation gives CASSPTPPRDTDTQYF.

The chain is built from TRBV5-5 and TRBJ2-2; the D gene is possibly TRBD1 (6 bases). Germline V lookup: CDR1 SGHKS, CDR2 YYEKEE (reference sequence). V was pared by 0 bases and J by 5 bases, with 11 bases between. The CDR3 has 15 residues. The CDR3 is CASSLVQGLTGELFF. The CDR3 DNA reads as TGTGCCAGCAGCTTGGTGCAGGGGTTAACCGGGGAGCTGTTTTTT.

The chain links TRBV5-1 to TRBJ2-2, with D perhaps matching TRBD2 (5 bases). CDR3 size: 16 residues. Per the germline V gene, CDR1 is SGHRS and CDR2 is YFSETQ. V lost 2 bases, J lost 5 bases, and 16 bases lay in between. The CDR3, as DNA: TGCGCCAGCAGCTTATCCCCCAATACGGGGACCGGGGAGCTGTTTTTT. Amino acid sequence: CASSLSPNTGTGELFF.

This rearrangement joins TRBV24-1 to TRBJ1-5; D uncertain. The CDR3 covers 15 residues. Germline assignment: CDR1 KGHDR and CDR2 SFDVKD. Trimming removed 5 bases from V and 0 bases from J, with 10 bases in between. The CDR3 loop is CATSAAGPSNQPQHF. Here the CDR3 DNA reads TGTGCCACCAGTGCCGCGGGCCCTAGCAATCAGCCCCAGCATTTT.

This sequence joins TRBV7-9 and TRBJ1-2, with D hard to call. CDR3 length: 14 amino acids. Germline V gives CDR1 SEHNR, CDR2 FQNEAQ (reference sequence). V lost 2 bases and J lost 7, with 14 bases in between. The CDR3 sequence is CASSLRSASGGYTF. Written as DNA, the CDR3 is TGTGCCAGCAGCTTAAGGTCTGCTAGTGGTGGCTACACCTTC. Drawing the rest from reference TRBV7-9 and TRBJ1-2, the complete variable domain is DTGVSQNPRHKITKRGQNVTFRCDPISEHNRLYWYRQTLGQGPEFLTYFQNEAQLEKSRLLSDRFSAERPKGSFSTLEIQRTEQGDSAMYLCASSLRSASGGYTFGSGTRLTVV.

At least ten counts were recorded for this clonotype. The rearrangement links TRBV7-9 to TRBJ2-1, with D perhaps matching TRBD2 (5 bases). CDR1 and CDR2 from the germline V gene are SEHNR and FQNEAQ (reference sequence). This CDR3 spans 14 amino acids. Trimming took off 3 bases at V and 8 bases at J, with 14 bases between the two ends. CDR3 loop: CASSFGLGSDEQFF. The CDR3 coding sequence is TGTGCCAGCAGCTTCGGGTTGGGGAGCGATGAGCAGTTCTTC.

The CDR3 DNA reads TGTGCTAGTGGGCCCGGGACAGGTTATTCCGATACGCAGTATTTT. Encoded protein: CASGPGTGYSDTQYF. The J gene is TRBJ2-3, the V gene TRBV12-5; 8 bases match TRBD1. Germline CDR1 reads LGHNT; CDR2 reads FRNRAP. The CDR3 extends over 15 amino acids. J gave up 6 bases and V 6 bases, and 11 bases lay outside the gene matches.

Many counts were recorded for this clonotype. CDR3 region: CASRPNTGELFF. The CDR3 DNA follows: TGTGCCAGCAGACCGAACACCGGGGAGCTGTTTTTT. The J gene is TRBJ2-2, the V gene TRBV12-3 or TRBV12-4; no definite D call. The CDR3 runs 12 residues. V shed 6 bases and J shed 0 bases, with 2 bases lying between them.

Only one count was recorded for this clonotype. The gene calls are TRBV2 and TRBJ1-1, with D maybe TRBD1 (5 bases). Trimming left V 9 bases short and J 4 bases short, with 18 bases between. The CDR3 totals 14 residues. Germline lookup yields CDR1 SNHLY and CDR2 FYNNEI. The chain's CDR3 is CASAEAGSFTEAFF. In DNA form, the CDR3 reads TGTGCCAGTGCTGAGGCAGGGTCGTTCACTGAAGCTTTCTTT.

This clonotype came up many times. This sequence joins TRBV29-1 and TRBJ2-4; 7 nucleotides agree with TRBD1. Germline loops: CDR1 SQVTM, CDR2 ANQGSEA. This CDR3 is built from 15 residues. V lost 4 bases, J lost 0 bases, and 6 bases stayed unmatched. The CDR3 is CSVGWTGLAKNIQYF. CDR3 DNA: TGCAGCGTTGGATGGACAGGCCTAGCCAAAAACATTCAGTACTTC.

This clonotype appeared a few times. The chain links TRBV5-1 to TRBJ2-5; 7 nucleotides match TRBD1. V was pared by 2 bases and J by 5 bases, with 9 bases of the junction left unmatched. This CDR3 is built from 15 residues. Germline V lookup: CDR1 SGHRS, CDR2 YFSETQ. CDR3 protein: CASSFSTGSSETQYF. The DNA of the CDR3 is TGCGCCAGCAGCTTCTCGACAGGGTCCTCGGAGACCCAGTACTTC.

This clonotype was seen a few times. This sequence joins TRBV7-7 and TRBJ2-7; 7 nucleotides match TRBD1. Germline V gene sequence: CDR1 SSHAT, CDR2 FNYEAQ (reference sequence). The CDR3 length is 16 residues. With V trimmed by 3 bases and J by 4 bases, 12 bases remained unmatched. The CDR3 here is CASSFPPLRGRYEQYV. Written as DNA, the CDR3 is TGTGCCAGCAGCTTCCCACCCCTGAGGGGGCGATACGAGCAGTACGTC.

This clonotype has a count of ten or more. J is TRBJ2-3 and V is TRBV20-1, with 8 bases fitting TRBD1. Per the germline V gene, CDR1 is DFQATT and CDR2 is SNEGSKA (reference sequence). V gave up 1 base and J gave up 2 bases; unmatched junction bases: 8. The CDR3 contains 16 residues. The CDR3 region is CSARGVQGGDTDTQYF. The CDR3 DNA sequence: TGCAGTGCTAGAGGCGTACAGGGGGGCGACACAGATACGCAGTATTTT.

The chain recombines TRBV25-1 with TRBJ2-5; possible D gene TRBD1, 7 bases. This CDR3 has 14 residues. Trimming took 6 bases from V and 2 from J, leaving 13 bases between them. Germline CDR1 and CDR2: MGHDK and SYGVNS. DNA for the CDR3: TGTGCCAGCAGAGGAGCAGGGGGGCAAGAGACCCAGTACTTC. Protein: CASRGAGGQETQYF.

In this sample, this clonotype turned up many times. The V and J genes are TRBV10-2 and TRBJ2-1; D may be TRBD1 (5 bases). The CDR3 contains 12 residues. Between the trimmed V and J ends, which lost 4 bases and 8 bases, there was a span of 9 bases. CDR1 is WSHSY, CDR2 SAAADI, per germline. CDR3 in DNA: TGCGCCAGCAGTGTGGGGCTCGATGAGCAGTTCTTC. Protein sequence: CASSVGLDEQFF.

Ten or more counts support this clonotype. The chain is built from TRBV6-5 and TRBJ2-1; 9 nucleotides line up with TRBD2. With V trimmed by 2 bases and J by 5 bases, 10 bases remained unmatched. CDR3 length equals 17 residues. Germline V gene sequence: CDR1 MNHEY, CDR2 SVGAGI. The CDR3 here is CASSYPSTSGLNNEQFF. CDR3 nucleotides: TGTGCCAGCAGTTACCCCTCGACTAGCGGACTAAACAATGAGCAGTTCTTC.

This chain connects TRBV6-2 or TRBV6-3 to TRBJ1-6; possible D gene TRBD1, 5 bases. Trimming cost V 8 bases and J 7 bases, with 30 bases left between them. CDR1 MNHEY and CDR2 SVGEGT come from the germline V gene. The CDR3 length is 19 residues. Here the CDR3 reads CASGRAQGVAQRVNSPLHF. In nucleotides, the CDR3 is TGTGCCAGCGGTAGGGCCCAGGGTGTGGCCCAAAGGGTGAATTCACCCCTCCACTTT.

The chain employs TRBV2 and TRBJ1-3, with a tentative D call TRBD1 (5 bases). In germline, CDR1 is SNHLY, CDR2 FYNNEI. V lost 5 bases, J lost 4 bases, and 21 bases lay in between. The length of the CDR3 is 17 residues. This CDR3 reads CASSSKGVVNSGNTIYF. CDR3 DNA: TGTGCCAGCAGTTCTAAAGGGGTGGTAAACTCCGGAAACACCATATATTTT.